This note documents a single TCR beta chain sequence. The antigen is not known. A read error may explain this, as a much larger clone is one base away. The data belong to a study of T cell repertoires in cytomegalovirus infection. Overall study: Indicated by public TCR beta signatures were CMV infection and matching HLA type. The study, taken as a whole, reports: Across the ex vivo response, the dominant clonotypes were HLA-C-restricted CMV-specific TCR beta clonotypes.

The germline V gene encodes CDR1 SGHAT and CDR2 FQNNGV. The CDR3 runs to 16 residues. From the reads, TCRdb called clonotypes with MiXCR, one entry per CDR3 protein. This sample has about 100,000 distinct CDR3 sequences, with around 22% found just once. J is TRBJ2-1 and V is TRBV11-2; 10 positions match TRBD2. The specimen sequenced was CD8+ T cells from PBMCs. The clonotype originates from a human donor in good health (CMV status not recorded). Some clones in this sample may be carry-over from other donors' samples. Here the CDR3 reads CASSLSSGSSFNEQFF. The CDR3 nucleotides are TGTGCCAGCAGCTTATCTAGCGGGAGTTCCTTCAATGAGCAGTTCTTC.